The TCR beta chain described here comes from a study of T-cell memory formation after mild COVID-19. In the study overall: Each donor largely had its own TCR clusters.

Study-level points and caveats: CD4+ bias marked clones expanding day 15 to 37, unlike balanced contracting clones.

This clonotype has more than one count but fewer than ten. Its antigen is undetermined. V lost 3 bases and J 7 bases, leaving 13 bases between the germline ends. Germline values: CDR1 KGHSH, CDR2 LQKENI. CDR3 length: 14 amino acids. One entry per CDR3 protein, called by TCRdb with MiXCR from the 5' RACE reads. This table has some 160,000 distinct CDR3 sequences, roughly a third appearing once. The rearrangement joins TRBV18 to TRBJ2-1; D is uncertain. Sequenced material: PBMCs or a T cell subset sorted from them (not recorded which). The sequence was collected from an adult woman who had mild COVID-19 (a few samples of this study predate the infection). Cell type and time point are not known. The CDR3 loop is CASSPLDVLNEQFF. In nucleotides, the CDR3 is TGTGCCAGCTCACCTCTGGATGTGCTGAATGAGCAGTTCTTC.